The sequence of this T cell receptor beta chain was determined in a study of identifying expanded T cells in peripheral blood. Whole-study results and caveats: Technical replicates showed about 1.2 changed clones; two weeks approximately 16; four weeks 19. Across healthy donors, higher total template counts meant significantly greater roughly 2-week count variance.

Germline CDR1 reads SGHRS; CDR2 reads YFSETQ. The CDR3 is 14 amino acids. V was cut by 7 bases and J by 0 bases, with 11 bases left in between. Collection occurred without any documented infections or immune events in donors. Regarding this clone: No antigen is known for it.

The table came from immunoSEQ multiplex PCR; TCRdb's copy has only in-frame clones and leaves some out. This sample carries 70,000 to 100,000 clones, around 89% of them seen once, and the ten largest clones take roughly 19%. Sequencing was carried out using blood. This sequence originates from a person aged 18-70 years in good health. The chain recombines TRBV5-1 with TRBJ2-1; weak D call: TRBD2 (6 bases). In DNA, the CDR3 is TGCGCCAGCGCGGGGCTTCCCTCCTACAATGAGCAGTTCTTC. Translated: CASAGLPSYNEQFF.